The sequence of this T cell receptor (beta chain) was determined in a study of shared clonotypes between healthy human individuals. Study results and caveats: Compared with clonotypes that all four donors shared, non-shared clonotypes had lower generation probabilities.

V was cut by 3 bases and J by 2 bases, with 14 bases left in between. Germline V gene lookup returns CDR1 SGHRS and CDR2 YFSETQ. This CDR3 has 15 residues. A remark on this clone: Its target is unknown.

The repertoire was sequenced with immunoSEQ multiplex PCR; TCRdb's copy has only in-frame clones and lacks some. The sample holds 2.3 million or so clones; 93% are singletons and the top ten take 0.3% to 0.4%. The sequence derives from a man aged 18 to 30 in good health. Some clones in this sample may be carry-over from other donors' samples. Material for sequencing was naive CD4+ T cells from PBMCs. Subset: CD45RA+ positively selected. V and J are TRBV5-1 and TRBJ2-5; D is unclear. CDR3 protein: CASSYLALQQETQYF. As DNA, the CDR3 is TGCGCCAGCAGCTACCTGGCGCTACAACAAGAGACCCAGTACTTC.